This T cell receptor (beta chain) was identified in a study of blood T cell repertoires in COVID-19. V shed 2 bases and J 3 bases; nucleotides not matched to a gene: 1. This CDR3 has 14 amino acids. Germline CDR1 reads MNHEY; CDR2 reads SVGEGT. TCRdb's table, derived via immunoSEQ multiplex PCR, lists solely in-frame clones and lacks some. The sample shows 35,000 to 50,000 clones, roughly nine tenths of them seen only once. The sequence was obtained from a man between 65 and 79 years old with active COVID-19. This rearrangement joins TRBV6-2 or TRBV6-3 to TRBJ1-1; 9 nucleotides match TRBD1. Input material: peripheral blood. CDR3 sequence: CASSYDRGYTEAFF. The CDR3 DNA is TGTGCCAGCAGTTACGACAGGGGGTACACTGAAGCTTTCTTT.